A selection of T cell receptor beta chains follows, all from one sample in a study of OX40 agonist ivuxolimab in advanced cancers. Assay used: immunoSEQ multiplex PCR; TCRdb lists only in-frame clones, some missing. The table has roughly 20,000 clones, 83% seen once; the top ten hold about a fifth. The input for sequencing was CD4+ or CD8+ T cells sorted from blood, taken in a trial of the OX40 agonist ivuxolimab. The receptors originated from an adult with an advanced solid tumor such as melanoma, head and neck, liver or kidney cancer. CDR3s include the opening cysteine and the closing phenylalanine or tryptophan. Each record gives: clone size, D gene, CDR3 length, J gene, V gene, CDR3 DNA, CDR3 protein. D genes are given only for firm matches. A clone size is listed for some rows: how often the clone was seen (once, few, many), or a class if it is expanded.

few | - | 14 | TRBJ2-1 | TRBV2 | TGTGCCAGCAGTGATCCCGCCCAGTACAATGAGCAGTTCTTC | CASSDPAQYNEQFF
- | TRBD2 | 15 | TRBJ2-5 | TRBV11-3 | TGTGCCAGCAGCCGCGGGGAGCGGGGCCAAGAGACCCAGTACTTC | CASSRGERGQETQYF
- | - | 12 | TRBJ1-2 | TRBV6-1 | TGTGCCAGCACCCTAAGGAATTATGGCTACACCTTC | CASTLRNYGYTF
few | - | 13 | TRBJ1-1 | TRBV30 | TGTGCCTGGAGTGTCATGGAGAACACTGAAGCTTTCTTT | CAWSVMENTEAFF
- | TRBD1 | 13 | TRBJ2-7 | TRBV19 | TGTGCCAGTAGTATAGGAGGGGGCGACGAGCAGTACTTC | CASSIGGGDEQYF
- | - | 13 | TRBJ1-2 | TRBV27 | TGTGCCAGCAGGGGACTGCAAATGGGTGGCTACACCTTC | CASRGLQMGGYTF
- | - | 14 | TRBJ1-2 | TRBV7-9 | TGTGCCAGCAGCTTAGCGGAGCGGAACTATGGCTACACCTTC | CASSLAERNYGYTF
- | TRBD1 | 15 | TRBJ1-2 | TRBV7-9 | TGTGCCAGCAGCGTCAACCTACAGGGGGCAGATGGCTACACCTTC | CASSVNLQGADGYTF
- | - | 14 | TRBJ2-6 | TRBV7-9 | TGTGCCAGCAGAGGAGGTTCTGGGGCCAACGTCCTGACTTTC | CASRGGSGANVLTF
- | - | 13 | TRBJ1-5 | TRBV6-5 | TGTGCCAGCAGTTGGGAGCTTAATCAGCCCCAGCATTTT | CASSWELNQPQHF
- | TRBD1 | 14 | TRBJ2-7 | TRBV19 | TGTGCCAGTTCCGCTGGACAGGGCCCCTACGAGCAGTACTTC | CASSAGQGPYEQYF
- | - | 14 | TRBJ2-7 | TRBV7-3 | TGTGCCAGCAGCTTACTCGGGGGGCAACGCGAGCAGTACTTC | CASSLLGGQREQYF
medium-sized | - | 14 | TRBJ2-3 | TRBV4-1 | TGCGCCAGCAGCCACAAGACTAGTACAGATACGCAGTATTTT | CASSHKTSTDTQYF
- | - | 14 | TRBJ1-2 | TRBV7-2 | TGCGCCAGCAGCTTACCGGGGATGAACTATGGCTACACCTTC | CASSLPGMNYGYTF
- | - | 13 | TRBJ1-6 | TRBV6-5 | TGTGCCAGCAGTTACACCAGGGATTCACCCCTCCACTTT | CASSYTRDSPLHF
- | - | 11 | TRBJ1-1 | TRBV25-1 | TGTGCCAGCAGTGATCTTACTGAAGCTTTCTTT | CASSDLTEAFF
- | TRBD1 | 16 | TRBJ2-3 | TRBV7-3 | TGTGCCAGCAGCCCATGGACAGGGTCTGACCCAGATACGCAGTATTTT | CASSPWTGSDPDTQYF
- | - | 12 | TRBJ1-1 | TRBV30 | TGTGCTTGGACCTTGGGGAACACTGAAGCTTTCTTT | CAWTLGNTEAFF
- | - | 13 | TRBJ2-2 | TRBV5-1 | TGCGCCAGTCTGGGGGGCGGCACCGGGGAGCTGTTTTTT | CASLGGGTGELFF
- | - | 14 | TRBJ1-5 | TRBV9 | TGTGCCAGCAGCGGACTCTATAGCAATCAGCCCCAGCATTTT | CASSGLYSNQPQHF
once | TRBD1 | 14 | TRBJ2-7 | TRBV7-6 | TGTGCCAGCAGCGCCGGGACAGTCTACTACGAGCAGTACTTC | CASSAGTVYYEQYF
- | - | 14 | TRBJ1-5 | TRBV11-2 | TGTGCCAGCAGCCGGGGGGACAGCAATCAGCCCCAGCATTTT | CASSRGDSNQPQHF
few | - | 13 | TRBJ2-7 | TRBV28 | TGTGCCAGCAGTTTAGGGACGGCGGGGGAGCAGTACTTC | CASSLGTAGEQYF
- | TRBD2 | 17 | TRBJ2-1 | TRBV9 | TGTGCCAGCAGCGCGAAGCGGGGGGGCTTCGACTACAATGAGCAGTTCTTC | CASSAKRGGFDYNEQFF
few | - | 15 | TRBJ1-1 | TRBV10-1 | TGCGCCAGCAGCGCCGATCAGACGGTAAGGACTGAAGCTTTCTTT | CASSADQTVRTEAFF
- | - | 16 | TRBJ1-2 | TRBV2 | TGTGCCAGCAGTGAGTCGGCAGGTCCCTGGGACTATGGCTACACCTTC | CASSESAGPWDYGYTF
- | - | 14 | TRBJ1-1 | TRBV7-6 | TGTGCCAGCAGCGCGGGACGGACGAACACTGAAGCTTTCTTT | CASSAGRTNTEAFF
- | - | 16 | TRBJ2-2 | TRBV9 | TGTGCCAGCAGCCTAACTGGCGGGACGAACACCGGGGAGCTGTTTTTT | CASSLTGGTNTGELFF
few | - | 14 | TRBJ2-1 | TRBV15 | TGTGCCACCAGCAGAGTGGGAGCCCTCCATGAGCAGTTCTTC | CATSRVGALHEQFF
- | - | 15 | TRBJ2-5 | TRBV15 | TGTGCCACCAGCAGCCAGGGGGGGAATCAAGAGACCCAGTACTTC | CATSSQGGNQETQYF
- | - | 14 | TRBJ1-1 | TRBV5-5 | TGTGCCAGCAGAGGGGAGTTCCTGAACACTGAAGCTTTCTTT | CASRGEFLNTEAFF
- | - | 14 | TRBJ1-1 | TRBV28 | TGTGCCAGCAGGGATACGGGGGTTCTCGGGGAGGCTTTCTTT | CASRDTGVLGEAFF
- | - | 16 | TRBJ1-5 | TRBV12-2 | TGTGCAAGTCGCTTCATTAGGACGGTTAGCAATCAGCCCCAGCATTTT | CASRFIRTVSNQPQHF
- | TRBD1 | 18 | TRBJ2-5 | TRBV27 | TGTGCCAGCAGTTTAAAAGAGCCGGGACAGGGGGTAACAGAGACCCAGTACTTC | CASSLKEPGQGVTETQYF
- | - | 10 | TRBJ2-5 | TRBV20-1 | TGCAGTGCTAGACAGGAGACCCAGTACTTC | CSARQETQYF
- | - | 13 | TRBJ1-1 | TRBV29-1 | TGCAGCGTTGAGCCTACAGGGAACACTGAAGCTTTCTTT | CSVEPTGNTEAFF
- | - | 16 | TRBJ2-3 | TRBV27 | TGTGCCAGCAGTTTACCCCCAGGGGTAGGCACAGATACGCAGTATTTT | CASSLPPGVGTDTQYF
- | - | 13 | TRBJ2-2 | TRBV9 | TGTGCCAGCAGCGTGGAGGTTTCGGGGGAGCTGTTTTTT | CASSVEVSGELFF
- | - | 13 | TRBJ1-1 | TRBV2 | TGTGCCAGCAGGTTGGACTGGGGTACTGAAGCTTTCTTT | CASRLDWGTEAFF
- | - | 18 | TRBJ2-6 | TRBV23-1 | TGCGCCAGCAGTGGAAGGCATACGCAACAAAGTCGGGCCAACGTCCTGACTTTC | CASSGRHTQQSRANVLTF